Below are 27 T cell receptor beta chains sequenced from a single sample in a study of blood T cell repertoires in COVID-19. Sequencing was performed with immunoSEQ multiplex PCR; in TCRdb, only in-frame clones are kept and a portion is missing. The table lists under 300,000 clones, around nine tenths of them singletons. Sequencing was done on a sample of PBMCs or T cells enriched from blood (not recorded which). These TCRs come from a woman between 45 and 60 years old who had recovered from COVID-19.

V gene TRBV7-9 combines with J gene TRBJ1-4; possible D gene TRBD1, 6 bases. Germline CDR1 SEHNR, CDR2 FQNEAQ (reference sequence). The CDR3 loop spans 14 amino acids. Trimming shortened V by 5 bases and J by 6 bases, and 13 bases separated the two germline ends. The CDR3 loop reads CASSLDRSHEKLFF. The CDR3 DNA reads TGTGCCAGCAGCCTGGACAGAAGCCATGAAAAACTGTTTTTT.

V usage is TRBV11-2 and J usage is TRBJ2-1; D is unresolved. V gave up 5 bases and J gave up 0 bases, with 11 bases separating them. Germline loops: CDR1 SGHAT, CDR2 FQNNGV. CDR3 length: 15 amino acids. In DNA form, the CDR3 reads TGTGCCAGCAGCCCCAACCCGAGCTCCTACAATGAGCAGTTCTTC. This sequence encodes CASSPNPSSYNEQFF.

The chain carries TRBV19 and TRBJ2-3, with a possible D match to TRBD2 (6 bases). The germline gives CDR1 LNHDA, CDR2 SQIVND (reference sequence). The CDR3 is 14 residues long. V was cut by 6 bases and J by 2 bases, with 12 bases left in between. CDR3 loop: CASRRAGNTDTQYF. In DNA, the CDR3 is TGTGCCAGTAGACGGGCGGGAAACACAGATACGCAGTATTTT.

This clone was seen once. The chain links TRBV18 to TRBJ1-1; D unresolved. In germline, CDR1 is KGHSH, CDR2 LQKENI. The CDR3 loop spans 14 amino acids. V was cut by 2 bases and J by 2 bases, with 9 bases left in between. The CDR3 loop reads CASSPSPDNTEAFF. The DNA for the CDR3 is TGTGCCAGCTCACCATCTCCAGATAACACTGAAGCTTTCTTT.

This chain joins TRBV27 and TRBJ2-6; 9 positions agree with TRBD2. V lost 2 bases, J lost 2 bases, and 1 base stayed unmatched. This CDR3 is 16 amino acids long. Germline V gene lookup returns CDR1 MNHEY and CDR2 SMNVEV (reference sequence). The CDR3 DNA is TGTGCCAGCAGTTTAGCGGGAGGGCCTGGGGCCAACGTCCTGACTTTC. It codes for CASSLAGGPGANVLTF.

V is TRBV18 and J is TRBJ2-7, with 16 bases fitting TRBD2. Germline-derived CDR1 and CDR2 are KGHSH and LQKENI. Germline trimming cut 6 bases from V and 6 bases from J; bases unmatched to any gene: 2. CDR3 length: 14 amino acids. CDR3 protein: CASSGTSGRGEQYF. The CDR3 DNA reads TGTGCCAGCTCTGGGACTAGCGGGAGGGGCGAGCAGTACTTC.

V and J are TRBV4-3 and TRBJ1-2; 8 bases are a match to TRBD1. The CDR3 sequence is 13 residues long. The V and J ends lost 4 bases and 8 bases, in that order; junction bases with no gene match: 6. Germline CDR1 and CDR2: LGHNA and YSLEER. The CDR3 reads CASSPDRAGGYTF. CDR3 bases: TGCGCCAGCAGCCCGGACAGGGCTGGGGGCTACACCTTC.

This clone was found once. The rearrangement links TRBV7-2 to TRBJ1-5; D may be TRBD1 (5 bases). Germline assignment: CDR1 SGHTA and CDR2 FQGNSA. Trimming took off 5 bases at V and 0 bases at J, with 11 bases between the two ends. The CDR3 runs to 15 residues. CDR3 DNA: TGTGCCAGCAGCGTCGTGACAGATAGCAATCAGCCCCAGCATTTT. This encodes CASSVVTDSNQPQHF.

The CDR3 DNA sequence: TGTGCCAGCAGTTTTAGACAGGGGAAACGGCTGAACTATGGCTACACCTTC. As protein: CASSFRQGKRLNYGYTF. The rearrangement joins TRBV28 to TRBJ1-2; 8 nucleotides line up with TRBD1. Germline V gives CDR1 MDHEN, CDR2 SYDVKM. V was pared by 3 bases and J by 2 bases, with 11 bases of the junction left unmatched. The CDR3 is 17 residues long.

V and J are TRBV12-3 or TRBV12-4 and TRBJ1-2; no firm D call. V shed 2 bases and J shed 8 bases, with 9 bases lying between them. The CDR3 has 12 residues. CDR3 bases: TGTGCCAGCAGTTTACTAGGTGGCGGCTACACCTTC. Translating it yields CASSLLGGGYTF.

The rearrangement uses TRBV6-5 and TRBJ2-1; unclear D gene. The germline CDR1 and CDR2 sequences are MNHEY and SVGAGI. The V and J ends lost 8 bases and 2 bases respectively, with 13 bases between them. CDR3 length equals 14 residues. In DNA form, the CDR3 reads TGTGCCAGCGGCCGGCGGAGCCCCTACAATGAGCAGTTCTTC. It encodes CASGRRSPYNEQFF.

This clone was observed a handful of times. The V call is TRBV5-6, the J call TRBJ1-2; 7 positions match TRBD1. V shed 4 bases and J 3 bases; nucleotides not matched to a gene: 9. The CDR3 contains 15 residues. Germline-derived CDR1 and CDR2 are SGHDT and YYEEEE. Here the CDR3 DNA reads TGTGCCAGCAGCGAGGGGGCTATCCGGTACTATGGCTACACCTTC. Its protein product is CASSEGAIRYYGYTF.

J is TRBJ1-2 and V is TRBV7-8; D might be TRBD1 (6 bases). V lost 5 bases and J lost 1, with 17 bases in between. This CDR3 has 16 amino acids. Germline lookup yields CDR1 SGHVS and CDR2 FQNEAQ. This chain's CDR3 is CASSMPGTSDNYGYTF. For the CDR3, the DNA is TGTGCCAGCAGCATGCCCGGGACAAGCGATAACTATGGCTACACCTTC.

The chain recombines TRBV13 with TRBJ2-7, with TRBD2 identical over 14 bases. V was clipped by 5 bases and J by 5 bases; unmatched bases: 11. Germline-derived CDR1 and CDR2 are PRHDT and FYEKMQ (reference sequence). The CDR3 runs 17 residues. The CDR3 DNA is TGTGCCAGCAGCCGGGGAATACCGGGACTAGCGGGAGACGAGCAGTACTTC. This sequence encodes CASSRGIPGLAGDEQYF.

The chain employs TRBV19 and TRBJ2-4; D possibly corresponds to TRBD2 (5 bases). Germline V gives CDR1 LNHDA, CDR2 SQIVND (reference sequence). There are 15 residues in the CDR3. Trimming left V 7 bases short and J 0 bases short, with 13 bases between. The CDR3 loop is CASTADLIAKNIQYF. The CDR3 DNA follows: TGTGCCAGTACCGCGGACTTAATAGCCAAAAACATTCAGTACTTC.

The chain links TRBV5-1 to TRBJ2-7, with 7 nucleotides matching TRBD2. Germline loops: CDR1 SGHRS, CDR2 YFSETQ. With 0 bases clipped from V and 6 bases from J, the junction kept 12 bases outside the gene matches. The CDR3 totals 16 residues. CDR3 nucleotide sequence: TGCGCCAGCAGCTTGGGTACGGGGGGTCCGCTAAGCGAGCAGTACTTC. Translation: CASSLGTGGPLSEQYF.

CDR3 amino acids: CASTRDRYNEQFF. CDR3 DNA sequence: TGTGCCAGCACCCGGGACAGATACAATGAGCAGTTCTTC. The V gene is TRBV5-6, the J gene TRBJ2-1; 7 nucleotides line up with TRBD1. This CDR3 contains 13 residues. Germline-derived CDR1 and CDR2 are SGHDT and YYEEEE. Trimming cost V 6 bases and J 4 bases; bases outside gene matches: 4.

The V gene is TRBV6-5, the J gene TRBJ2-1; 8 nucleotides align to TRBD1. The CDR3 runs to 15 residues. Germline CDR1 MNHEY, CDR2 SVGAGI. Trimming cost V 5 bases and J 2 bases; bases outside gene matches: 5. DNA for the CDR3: TGTGCCAGCAGTCCCGGGACAGGACCCTACAATGAGCAGTTCTTC. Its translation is CASSPGTGPYNEQFF.

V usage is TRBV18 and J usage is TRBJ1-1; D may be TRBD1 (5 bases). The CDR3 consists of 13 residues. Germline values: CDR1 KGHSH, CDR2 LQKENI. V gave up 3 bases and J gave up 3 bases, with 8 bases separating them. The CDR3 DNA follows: TGTGCCAGCTCACCCCAGGGTTACACTGAAGCTTTCTTT. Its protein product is CASSPQGYTEAFF.

CDR3 sequence (DNA): TGTGCCAGCAGCCAAGCGGGACAGGGGAGACTTGGCAATGAGCAGTTCTTC. As protein: CASSQAGQGRLGNEQFF. The chain couples TRBV4-2 to TRBJ2-1; the match to TRBD1 covers 10 bases. V lost 1 base and J lost 6; bases outside the gene matches: 9. CDR3 length: 17 residues. CDR1 is LGHNA and CDR2 is YNFKEQ in the germline V gene.

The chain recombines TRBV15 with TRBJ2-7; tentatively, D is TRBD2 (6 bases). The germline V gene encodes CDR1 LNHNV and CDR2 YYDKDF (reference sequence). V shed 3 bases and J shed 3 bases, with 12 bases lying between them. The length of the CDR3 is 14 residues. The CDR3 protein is CATSSGSGIYEQYF. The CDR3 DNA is TGTGCCACCAGCAGTGGTAGCGGCATCTACGAGCAGTACTTC.

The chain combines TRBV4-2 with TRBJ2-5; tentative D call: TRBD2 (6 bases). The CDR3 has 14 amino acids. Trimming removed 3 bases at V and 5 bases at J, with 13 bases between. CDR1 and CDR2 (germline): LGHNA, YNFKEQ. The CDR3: CASSQTSFSETQYF. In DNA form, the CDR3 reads TGTGCCAGCAGCCAGACTAGTTTTAGCGAGACCCAGTACTTC.

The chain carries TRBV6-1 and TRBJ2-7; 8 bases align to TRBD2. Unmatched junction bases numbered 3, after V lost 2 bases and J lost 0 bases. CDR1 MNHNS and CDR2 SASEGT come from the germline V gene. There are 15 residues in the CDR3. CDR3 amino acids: CASSEQREISYEQYF. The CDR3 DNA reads TGTGCCAGCAGTGAACAGCGGGAGATCTCCTACGAGCAGTACTTC.

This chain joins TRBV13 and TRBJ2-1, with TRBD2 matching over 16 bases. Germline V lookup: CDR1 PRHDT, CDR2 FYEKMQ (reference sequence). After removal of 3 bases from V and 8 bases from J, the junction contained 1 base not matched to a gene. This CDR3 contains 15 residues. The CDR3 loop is CASSFGTSGGDEQFF. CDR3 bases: TGTGCCAGCAGCTTTGGGACTAGCGGGGGGGATGAGCAGTTCTTC. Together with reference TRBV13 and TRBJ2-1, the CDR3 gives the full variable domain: AAGVIQSPRHLIKEKRETATLKCYPIPRHDTVYWYQQGPGQDPQFLISFYEKMQSDKGSIPDRFSAQQFSDYHSELNMSSLELGDSALYFCASSFGTSGGDEQFFGPGTRLTVL.

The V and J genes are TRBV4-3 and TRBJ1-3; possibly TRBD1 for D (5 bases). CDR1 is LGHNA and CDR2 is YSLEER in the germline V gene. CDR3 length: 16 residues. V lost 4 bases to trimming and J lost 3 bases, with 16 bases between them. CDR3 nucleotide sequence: TGCGCCAGCAGCCCCACAGCCGGGGGGGTTGGAAACACCATATATTTT. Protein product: CASSPTAGGVGNTIYF.

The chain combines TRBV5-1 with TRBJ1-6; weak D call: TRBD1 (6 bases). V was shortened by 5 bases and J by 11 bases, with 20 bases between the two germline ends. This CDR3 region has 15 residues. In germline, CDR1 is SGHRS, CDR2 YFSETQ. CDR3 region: CASRYIQGPGAPLHF. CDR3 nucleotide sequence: TGCGCCAGCAGATATATACAGGGACCTGGGGCACCCCTCCACTTT.

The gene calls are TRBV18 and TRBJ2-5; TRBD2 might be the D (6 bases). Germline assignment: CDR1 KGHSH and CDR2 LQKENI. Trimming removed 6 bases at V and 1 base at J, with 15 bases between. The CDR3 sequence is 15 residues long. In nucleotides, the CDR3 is TGTGCCAGCTCCGACCTGCGGGGTGTCCAAGAGACCCAGTACTTC. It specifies CASSDLRGVQETQYF.